This entry is about one T cell receptor beta chain. Its target is unknown. The length of the CDR3 is 14 residues. Germline V gene lookup returns CDR1 SGHTA and CDR2 FQGNSA. The data stem from a study of CXCR3-negative and CXCR3-positive naive CD8 T cells. Findings of the study overall: Hydrophobicity was higher for TRB CDR3s found in CXCR3-positive naive cells than in CXCR3-negative naive cells. Comparably high diversity was seen in both naive subsets, and much lower diversity in memory CD8+ cells. The TRBV-TRBJ usage of naive CXCR3-negative and CXCR3-positive cells was similar, but that of memory cells differed.

The libraries of TRB cDNA were constructed through 5' RACE using UMI labels. Using the 5' RACE reads, TCRdb records one entry per CDR3 protein without DNA. The listing records tens of thousands of distinct CDR3 sequences. J is TRBJ2-1 and V is TRBV7-2; TCRdb reports TRBD1, a call that lacks DNA to check it against. Material: naive CXCR3+ CD8+ T cells from blood. Noted subset: CD45RO-CCR7+CD27+CD95- naive CD8+ T cells expressing CXCR3 (TNR3+). This clonotype originated in a human donor in good health. Some clones in this sample may be carry-over from other donors' samples. The CDR3 here is CASSPGGRVNEQFF.